Presented here are 15 T cell receptor beta chains from one specimen sequenced in a study of T cell changes during pregnancy in multiple sclerosis. Profiling relied on immunoSEQ multiplex PCR, and the TCRdb table lists in-frame clones only, not all of them. This sample has tens of thousands of clones, with 90% found just once. The sequenced sample was peripheral blood, obtained in the third trimester of pregnancy. The receptors were sampled from a female donor in good health, enrolled as a control in a pregnancy study.

This clone showed up just once. The genes are TRBV4-1 and TRBJ2-7, with D perhaps TRBD1 (5 bases). This CDR3 region has 14 residues. V lost 0 bases to trimming and J lost 7 bases, with 13 bases between them. Germline-derived CDR1 and CDR2 are MGHRA and YSYEKL. The DNA of the CDR3 is TGCGCCAGCAGCCAAGATATTGGGGCTTCGGAGCAGTACTTC. Its translation is CASSQDIGASEQYF.

The V gene is TRBV5-4, the J gene TRBJ1-2; D unresolved. Germline lookup yields CDR1 SGHNT and CDR2 YYREEE (reference sequence). The CDR3 runs to 14 residues. Deletions cut 0 bases from V and 1 base from J, with 7 bases between. CDR3 sequence: CASSLDADNYGYTF. The CDR3 DNA is TGTGCCAGCAGCTTGGATGCAGATAACTATGGCTACACCTTC.

This rearrangement joins TRBV6-5 to TRBJ2-2, with TRBD1 matching over 7 bases. V lost 6 bases to trimming and J lost 1 base; unmatched junction nucleotides: 5. This CDR3 is 15 amino acids long. In germline, CDR1 is MNHEY, CDR2 SVGAGI. In DNA form, the CDR3 reads TGTGCCAGCAGCCCAGGGGGTGGGAACACCGGGGAGCTGTTTTTT. Protein sequence: CASSPGGGNTGELFF.

The V and J genes are TRBV27 and TRBJ1-1; 8 positions agree with TRBD1. The CDR3 runs 15 residues. Germline lookup yields CDR1 MNHEY and CDR2 SMNVEV (reference sequence). The V gene end was trimmed by 4 bases and the J gene end by 1 base; junction bases not matched to a gene: 5. CDR3 sequence (DNA): TGTGCCAGCAGTTCCCGGACAGGGCGGAACACTGAAGCTTTCTTT. Amino acid sequence: CASSSRTGRNTEAFF.

This chain uses TRBV29-1 with TRBJ1-5; tentatively, D is TRBD1 (5 bases). Germline-derived CDR1 and CDR2 are SQVTM and ANQGSEA. The CDR3 extends over 13 amino acids. Trimming removed 5 bases from V and 5 bases from J, with 13 bases in between. The CDR3 sequence is CSVQTGGDQPQHF. The CDR3 coding sequence is TGCAGCGTTCAAACTGGGGGGGATCAGCCCCAGCATTTT.

The CDR3 loop is CASSLISGGAYEQYF. In DNA, the CDR3 is TGTGCCAGCAGTTTGATTAGCGGGGGAGCCTACGAGCAGTACTTC. The V call is TRBV6-6, the J call TRBJ2-7, with 9 bases that match TRBD2. The J segment lost 2 bases and the V segment lost 4 bases, leaving 6 bases of the junction unmatched. Germline values: CDR1 MNHNY, CDR2 SVGAGI (reference sequence). This CDR3 comprises 15 residues.

The gene calls are TRBV7-8 and TRBJ2-5; perhaps TRBD2 as D (6 bases). Trimming cost V 5 bases and J 7 bases, with 14 bases left between them. CDR1 is SGHVS and CDR2 is FQNEAQ in the germline V gene. The CDR3 totals 13 residues. The CDR3 nucleotides read TGTGCCAGCAGCCCCGGGAGAGACGGGACCCAGTACTTC. Translated, it gives CASSPGRDGTQYF.

Concerning this clone: An end of the junction differs from the germline gene, which may be a read error. The rearrangement links TRBV7-7 to TRBJ2-2; 7 nucleotides match TRBD2. Per germline, CDR1 SSHAT and CDR2 FNYEAQ (reference sequence). This CDR3 region has 13 residues. CDR3 DNA: TGTGCTAGCAGCAGTAGCGGGTCCGGGGAGCTGTTTTTT. It translates to CASSSSGSGELFF. The whole variable domain, filled in from reference TRBV7-7 and TRBJ2-2, reads GAGVSQSPRYKVTKRGQDVTLRCDPISSHATLYWYQQALGQGPEFLTYFNYEAQPDKSGLPSDRFSAERPEGSISTLTIQRTEQRDSAMYRCASSSSGSGELFFGEGSRLTVL.

This chain links TRBV19 with TRBJ2-7, with TRBD1 matching 8 bases. This CDR3 contains 14 residues. The germline gives CDR1 LNHDA, CDR2 SQIVND (reference sequence). The V segment lost 6 bases and the J segment 1 base; nucleotides outside the gene matches: 5. CDR3 region: CASSWDRTSYEQYF. The CDR3 nucleotides are TGTGCCAGTAGCTGGGACAGGACTTCCTACGAGCAGTACTTC.

The chain employs TRBV10-3 and TRBJ2-3; possible D gene TRBD2, 6 bases. There are 14 residues in the CDR3. The V gene's germline CDR1 is ENHRY and CDR2 SYGVKD. Trimming took off 7 bases at V and 2 bases at J, with 13 bases between the two ends. CDR3 loop: CAITGRRDTDTQYF. CDR3 DNA sequence: TGTGCCATCACGGGGAGGAGGGACACAGATACGCAGTATTTT.

This chain joins TRBV25-1 and TRBJ1-1; D ambiguous. The V end lost 0 bases, the J end lost 5 bases, and 7 bases lay between the germline ends. In germline, CDR1 is MGHDK, CDR2 SYGVNS. The CDR3 has 13 amino acids. CDR3 bases: TGTGCCAGCAGTGAATACGGGGAGACTGAAGCTTTCTTT. Protein product: CASSEYGETEAFF.

The rearrangement uses TRBV18 and TRBJ2-7, with 8 bases identical to TRBD1. The CDR3 sequence is 15 residues long. Germline CDR1 and CDR2: KGHSH and LQKENI. V lost 6 bases and J lost 1; bases outside the gene matches: 8. The CDR3 spells CASSRGQGESYEQYF. CDR3 in DNA: TGTGCCAGCTCCCGCGGACAGGGAGAATCCTACGAGCAGTACTTC.

The V gene is TRBV5-4, the J gene TRBJ2-3; 9 nucleotides match TRBD1. Unmatched junction bases numbered 5, after V lost 1 base and J lost 2 bases. The germline CDR1 and CDR2 sequences are SGHNT and YYREEE (reference sequence). The CDR3 has 16 amino acids. The CDR3 region has the DNA TGTGCCAGCAGCTTGAGGACAGGGGTCATCACAGATACGCAGTATTTT. Its translation: CASSLRTGVITDTQYF.

The chain carries TRBV6-6 and TRBJ1-1; D is perhaps TRBD1 (5 bases). V was pared by 2 bases and J by 3 bases, with 13 bases between. The germline gives CDR1 MNHNY, CDR2 SVGAGI (reference sequence). The CDR3 sequence is 15 residues long. The CDR3 sequence is CASSYRGRGDTEAFF. The CDR3 bases are TGTGCCAGCAGTTACCGGGGCCGGGGGGACACTGAAGCTTTCTTT.

This clone was picked up one time. The V and J genes are TRBV7-9 and TRBJ2-3; no definite D call. The CDR3 is 13 amino acids. V was shortened by 1 base and J by 7 bases, with 9 bases between the two germline ends. Germline CDR1 SEHNR, CDR2 FQNEAQ (reference sequence). As DNA, the CDR3 is TGTGCCAGCAGCTTAGATCTGCGAAATACGCAGTATTTT. The encoded protein is CASSLDLRNTQYF.